The clone carrying this T cell receptor beta chain has a handful of counts. The antigen remains undetermined. This sample was included in a study of cytomegalovirus exposure and HLA in healthy donors. General study points: A prior analysis recorded that most TCR beta V segments were productive about 87% or about 30% of the time. A later analysis revealed that TCR association rates differed between HLA loci, peaking at DRB1 and bottoming out at HLA-C. When analyzed later, a missense DCLRE1C variant was found to be linked to TCR beta V- and J-gene trimming. In vitro confirmation showed three CMV-associated chains to be CMV antigen specific.

With V trimmed by 3 bases and J by 0 bases, 9 bases remained unmatched. Germline CDR1 is SGHTA and CDR2 is FQGNSA. The CDR3 is 18 amino acids. 13 Jbeta primers and 60 Vbeta primers were used for the PCR. TCRdb's copy holds only in-frame clones and misses some; the assay was immunoSEQ multiplex PCR. The sample yields 160,000 or so clones, around 76% seen once. Material: PBMCs. The sequence was collected from a man aged 55 to 70 in good health and CMV-seronegative. V is TRBV7-2 and J is TRBJ2-1; TRBD2 aligns across 9 bases. Here the CDR3 DNA reads TGTGCCAGCAGCTTTCAGGCTAGCGGGATTCTCTCCTACAATGAGCAGTTCTTC. Residues: CASSFQASGILSYNEQFF.